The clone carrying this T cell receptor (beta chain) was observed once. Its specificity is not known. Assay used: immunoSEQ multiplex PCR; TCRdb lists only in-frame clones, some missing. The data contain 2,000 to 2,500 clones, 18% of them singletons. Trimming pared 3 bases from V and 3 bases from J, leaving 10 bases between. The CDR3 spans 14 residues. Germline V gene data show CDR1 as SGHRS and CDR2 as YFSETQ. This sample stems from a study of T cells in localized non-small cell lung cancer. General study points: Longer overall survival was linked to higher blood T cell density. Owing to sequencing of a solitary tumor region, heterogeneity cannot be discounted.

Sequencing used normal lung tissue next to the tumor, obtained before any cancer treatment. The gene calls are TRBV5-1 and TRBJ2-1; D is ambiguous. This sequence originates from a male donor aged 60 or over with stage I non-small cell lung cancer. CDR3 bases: TGCGCCAGCAGCTCGTCCCCTGTCTACAATGAGCAGTTCTTC. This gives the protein CASSSSPVYNEQFF.